A selection of T cell receptor beta chains follows, all from one sample in a study of T-cell reconstitution after alpha-beta-depleted transplantation in children. TCRdb recomputed calls from the PCR reads with MiXCR, one row per CDR3 protein. Here the sample spans about a million distinct CDR3 sequences, less than 30% being singletons. Material: PBMCs, mostly from graft donor cells, obtained 360 days after TCRalphabeta/CD19-depleted stem cell transplant. The origin of the receptors is a boy under two years old who had a stem cell transplant for SCID, so the T cells may come from the graft donor. Both conserved end residues are part of each CDR3. The order of the fields is CDR3 DNA, CDR3 protein, CDR3 length, J gene, clone size, V gene, D gene. D genes are given only for firm matches. Clone size is stated in some rows and not others, as once, few, many or a class when expanded.

cdr3_nt: TGCGCCAGCAACGCGGGGGAGCAAGAGACCCAGTACTTC; cdr3_aa: CASNAGEQETQYF; cdr3_length: 13; j_call: TRBJ2-5; clone_size: few; v_call: TRBV5-1; d_call: TRBD2
cdr3_nt: TGTGCCAGCAGCTACAGCGGGGAAGGCACCGGGGAGCTGTTTTTT; cdr3_aa: CASSYSGEGTGELFF; cdr3_length: 15; j_call: TRBJ2-2; clone_size: -; v_call: TRBV6-2/TRBV6-3; d_call: TRBD2
cdr3_nt: TGTGCCAGCCACCTGACAGGGGGCCCTGGTGGCATTCAGTACTTC; cdr3_aa: CASHLTGGPGGIQYF; cdr3_length: 15; j_call: TRBJ2-4; clone_size: -; v_call: TRBV7-2; d_call: TRBD1
cdr3_nt: TGTGCCAGCAGCTACCGCGGGACAGGGGAGATGGGAACTGAAGCTTTCTTT; cdr3_aa: CASSYRGTGEMGTEAFF; cdr3_length: 17; j_call: TRBJ1-1; clone_size: few; v_call: TRBV6-7; d_call: TRBD1
cdr3_nt: TGTGCTAGTGGTTTGGCGAAGACAGGGGTTCAGCCCCAGCATTTT; cdr3_aa: CASGLAKTGVQPQHF; cdr3_length: 15; j_call: TRBJ1-5; clone_size: -; v_call: TRBV12-5; d_call: TRBD1
cdr3_nt: TGTGCCAGCCAAAACGGGGCGTGGGCCCCAATACGTTCACCCCTCCACTTT; cdr3_aa: CASQNGAWAPIRSPLHF; cdr3_length: 17; j_call: TRBJ1-6; clone_size: -; v_call: TRBV28; d_call: -
cdr3_nt: TGTGCCAGCAGCCAAGGTGGTACGGGGGCATGGGAGACCCAGTACTTC; cdr3_aa: CASSQGGTGAWETQYF; cdr3_length: 16; j_call: TRBJ2-5; clone_size: few; v_call: TRBV4-2; d_call: -
cdr3_nt: TGTGCCAGCAGTAAACTGAATCCGGGACTAGCTCGGAACTGTGAGCAGTTCTTC; cdr3_aa: CASSKLNPGLARNCEQFF; cdr3_length: 18; j_call: TRBJ2-1; clone_size: -; v_call: TRBV28; d_call: TRBD2
cdr3_nt: TGTGCCAGCAGCCCGAGGGGACAAGGAGGTTCACCCCTCCACTTT; cdr3_aa: CASSPRGQGGSPLHF; cdr3_length: 15; j_call: TRBJ1-6; clone_size: few; v_call: TRBV9; d_call: -
cdr3_nt: TGCGCCAGCAGTGGAGTAACCAGGACAGGGGGCGGCGAGACCCAGTACTTC; cdr3_aa: CASSGVTRTGGGETQYF; cdr3_length: 17; j_call: TRBJ2-5; clone_size: few; v_call: TRBV4-1; d_call: TRBD1
cdr3_nt: TGCGCCAGCAGCCAAGAAAGGACCCGCTGGACCCTTTACAATGAGCAGTTCTTC; cdr3_aa: CASSQERTRWTLYNEQFF; cdr3_length: 18; j_call: TRBJ2-1; clone_size: -; v_call: TRBV4-1; d_call: -
cdr3_nt: TGTGCCAGCAGCTTAGCAGGGACCACAGATACGCAGTATTTT; cdr3_aa: CASSLAGTTDTQYF; cdr3_length: 14; j_call: TRBJ2-3; clone_size: many; v_call: TRBV5-1; d_call: -
cdr3_nt: TGCAGCGTTGCAGGTCAAAGGGACAGGGCCTACAATGAGCAGTTCTTC; cdr3_aa: CSVAGQRDRAYNEQFF; cdr3_length: 16; j_call: TRBJ2-1; clone_size: -; v_call: TRBV29-1; d_call: TRBD1
cdr3_nt: TGTGCCACCAGCAGACTGCTGGGTGATCGTCGCCAGCCCCAGCATTTT; cdr3_aa: CATSRLLGDRRQPQHF; cdr3_length: 16; j_call: TRBJ1-5; clone_size: -; v_call: TRBV15; d_call: -
cdr3_nt: TGTGCCAGCAGATGGGACAGGGTTTCCTACGAGCAGTACTTC; cdr3_aa: CASRWDRVSYEQYF; cdr3_length: 14; j_call: TRBJ2-7; clone_size: -; v_call: TRBV2; d_call: TRBD1
cdr3_nt: TGTGCCATCAGTGAAGGGGCCAGGGGGTCCTACGAGCAGTACTTC; cdr3_aa: CAISEGARGSYEQYF; cdr3_length: 15; j_call: TRBJ2-7; clone_size: -; v_call: TRBV10-3; d_call: TRBD1
cdr3_nt: TGTGCCAGCAGACCCTCGGGGAGGGGTGCCACCATATATTTT; cdr3_aa: CASRPSGRGATIYF; cdr3_length: 14; j_call: TRBJ1-3; clone_size: few; v_call: TRBV2; d_call: -
cdr3_nt: TGTGCCAGTAGTATGTTTCGGGGGGCTTACAATGAGCAGTTCTTC; cdr3_aa: CASSMFRGAYNEQFF; cdr3_length: 15; j_call: TRBJ2-1; clone_size: once; v_call: TRBV19; d_call: -
cdr3_nt: TGCGCCAGCAGCCAACTAGCGGGGGTCCCCAGACGTACAGATACGCAGTATTTT; cdr3_aa: CASSQLAGVPRRTDTQYF; cdr3_length: 18; j_call: TRBJ2-3; clone_size: few; v_call: TRBV4-3; d_call: TRBD2
cdr3_nt: TGTGCCAGCAGTTTGACCCATTCCAATGAGCAGTTCTTC; cdr3_aa: CASSLTHSNEQFF; cdr3_length: 13; j_call: TRBJ2-1; clone_size: few; v_call: TRBV28; d_call: -
cdr3_nt: TGCAGTGCTAGAGTTGCGTCACTTAGCACAGATACGCAGTATTTT; cdr3_aa: CSARVASLSTDTQYF; cdr3_length: 15; j_call: TRBJ2-3; clone_size: -; v_call: TRBV20-1; d_call: -
cdr3_nt: TGTGCCAGCAGCGTAGTACGAGGGGGCTGGTCCGGGGAGCTGTTTTTT; cdr3_aa: CASSVVRGGWSGELFF; cdr3_length: 16; j_call: TRBJ2-2; clone_size: many; v_call: TRBV9; d_call: TRBD1
cdr3_nt: TGTGCCAGTTCCTCAGCCGGGGGAACCTACGAGCAGTACTTC; cdr3_aa: CASSSAGGTYEQYF; cdr3_length: 14; j_call: TRBJ2-7; clone_size: -; v_call: TRBV12-3/TRBV12-4; d_call: -